The source of this T cell receptor beta chain is a study of shared clonotypes between healthy human individuals. Whole-study context: The study enrolled a couple of women and a few men aged 18 to 49. CD4 naive and CD4 memory each took three plates per donor, while CD8 naive took two and CD8 memory one. Study results and limitations: Only blood underwent sampling, and tissue repertoires likely differ.

The CDR3 is made up of 15 amino acids. Trimming cost V 4 bases and J 5 bases; bases outside gene matches: 8. Looked up from germline, CDR1 is SGHNT and CDR2 is YYREEE (reference sequence). Regarding this clone: Its matching antigen is unknown.

DNA at 200 ng, tens of thousands of T cell genomes, went into sorted-subset replicate PCRs. Libraries were prepared by immunoSEQ multiplex PCR; TCRdb keeps only in-frame clonotypes and omits some of them. The sample has roughly 2.4 million clones; under 97% are singletons. Sequencing input: naive CD4+ T cells sorted from blood. The sample's subset: CD45RA+ positively selected. The V and J genes are TRBV5-4 and TRBJ1-2; 10 bases agree with TRBD1. The receptor comes from a man in his late teens or twenties in good health. This CDR3 reads CASSPKTGGEYGYTF. The CDR3 region has the DNA TGTGCCAGCAGCCCAAAGACAGGGGGCGAGTATGGCTACACCTTC.